This entry lists 28 T cell receptor beta chains sequenced from one sample in a study of neurological immune-mediated disorders. TCRdb re-called the 5' RACE reads through MiXCR, storing one row per CDR3 protein. The sample has over 60,000 distinct CDR3 sequences; around 5.2% are singletons. Sequenced input: PBMCs. Every receptor here comes from a woman between 25 and 40 years old with multiple sclerosis.

This clonotype came up many times. The rearrangement uses TRBV28 and TRBJ2-7, with no clear D. The CDR3 runs 13 residues. Germline assignment: CDR1 MDHEN and CDR2 SYDVKM. Trimming shortened V by 6 bases and J by 1 base, and 10 bases separated the two germline ends. DNA of the CDR3: TGTGCCAGCAGACCCGGCAGTTCCTACGAGCAGTACTTC. This translates into CASRPGSSYEQYF. Filled out from reference TRBV28 and TRBJ2-7, the complete variable domain reads DVKVTQSSRYLVKRTGEKVFLECVQDMDHENMFWYRQDPGLGLRLIYFSYDVKMKEKGDIPEGYSVSREKKERFSLILESASTNQTSMYLCASRPGSSYEQYFGPGTRLTVT.

A word on this clonotype: The DNA is omitted, as the CDR3 cannot be located on it reliably, and the CDR3 follows TCRdb's listing. The chain couples TRBV9 to TRBJ1-5; the table's D call, TRBD1, was not checked against the DNA. The CDR3 length is 15 residues, termini included. Per the germline V gene, CDR1 is SGDLS and CDR2 is YYNGEE. The CDR3 sequence: CASSVGQGNNQPQNF.

The sample holds many counts of this clonotype. The chain combines TRBV7-2 with TRBJ1-2; TRBD1 is a possible D gene (5 bases). The germline V gene has CDR1 SGHTA and CDR2 FQGNSA. Trimming took 5 bases from V and 4 from J, leaving 14 bases between them. The CDR3 length is 14 residues. The CDR3 DNA is TGTGCCAGCAGCCAAGGAAGGGACCGCTATGGCTACACCTTC. Translating gives CASSQGRDRYGYTF.

The table lists this clonotype with many counts. V usage is TRBV20-1 and J usage is TRBJ2-1; 9 nucleotides match TRBD2. Germline assignment: CDR1 DFQATT and CDR2 SNEGSKA (reference sequence). The CDR3 is 15 residues long. V shed 1 base, J shed 5 bases, and the junction held 6 bases outside the gene matches. Here the CDR3 reads CSARGPSGVNNEQFF. The CDR3 DNA sequence: TGCAGTGCTAGAGGTCCTAGCGGGGTAAACAATGAGCAGTTCTTC.

This clonotype was seen at least ten times. The V call is TRBV12-3 or TRBV12-4, the J call TRBJ2-7; D perhaps matches TRBD1 (5 bases). Trimming took 2 bases from V and 5 from J, leaving 19 bases between them. The CDR3 is 16 residues long. The DNA for the CDR3 is TGTGCCAGCAGTTTACAAGTAGGGGCGAATCTCCACGAGCAGTACTTC. This encodes CASSLQVGANLHEQYF.

In this sample, this clonotype turned up many times. V usage is TRBV25-1 and J usage is TRBJ2-1, with a possible D match to TRBD2 (6 bases). The CDR3 length is 17 residues. Per germline, CDR1 MGHDK and CDR2 SYGVNS. Between the trimmed V and J ends, which lost 5 bases and 7 bases, there was a span of 24 bases. The CDR3 loop reads CASSRRLVLTRGNEQFF. DNA of the CDR3: TGTGCCAGCAGTAGGAGACTAGTTCTTACGAGGGGAAATGAGCAGTTCTTC. Full variable domain (missing parts from reference TRBV25-1 and TRBJ2-1): EADIYQTPRYLVIGTGKKITLECSQTMGHDKMYWYQQDPGMELHLIHYSYGVNSTEKGDLSSESTVSRIRTEHFPLTLESARPSHTSQYLCASSRRLVLTRGNEQFFGPGTRLTVL.

This clonotype was seen ten or more times. V gene TRBV15 combines with J gene TRBJ1-4; D is perhaps TRBD1 (6 bases). Germline V gene lookup returns CDR1 LNHNV and CDR2 YYDKDF (reference sequence). The CDR3 has 15 amino acids. V was pared by 2 bases and J by 3 bases, with 10 bases between. For the CDR3, the DNA is TGTGCCACCAGCAGAAACAGGGTGCCTAATGAAAAACTGTTTTTT. Its translation: CATSRNRVPNEKLFF.

A remark on this clonotype: This may be a read error, as it is one base from a much larger clone. V gene TRBV27 combines with J gene TRBJ2-3; 7 bases are shared with TRBD1. Trimming removed 3 bases from V and 2 bases from J; junction bases left unmatched: 5. The CDR3 is made up of 15 amino acids. From germline, CDR1 is MNHEY and CDR2 SMNVEV (reference sequence). This CDR3 reads CASSFRQGTTDTQYF. CDR3 DNA: TGTGCCAGCAGTTTCCGACAGGGAACCACAGATACGCAGTATTTT.

This clonotype has just a few counts. V and J are TRBV6-6 and TRBJ2-2; D is perhaps TRBD1 (5 bases). CDR1 and CDR2 (germline): MNHNY, SVGAGI (reference sequence). Trimming pared 7 bases from V and 1 base from J, leaving 13 bases between. This CDR3 has 15 residues. Written as DNA, the CDR3 is TGTGCCAGCAAACAAGGGGCCAAGAACACCGGGGAGCTGTTTTTT. Protein: CASKQGAKNTGELFF.

Ten or more counts support this clonotype. The V call is TRBV29-1, the J call TRBJ2-7; 11 bases are shared with TRBD1. The CDR3 is 12 amino acids. The V gene's germline CDR1 is SQVTM and CDR2 ANQGSEA. The V gene end was trimmed by 7 bases and the J gene end by 4 bases; junction bases not matched to a gene: 3. The CDR3 loop is CSGGTGGYEQYF. CDR3 DNA sequence: TGCAGCGGCGGGACAGGGGGGTACGAGCAGTACTTC.

The rearrangement uses TRBV20-1 and TRBJ2-5; TRBD2 is a possible D gene (5 bases). V was cut by 0 bases and J by 7 bases, with 15 bases left in between. Germline CDR1 DFQATT, CDR2 SNEGSKA (reference sequence). CDR3 length: 14 residues. As DNA, the CDR3 is TGCAGTGCTAGAGATCCCCCCTCCCGGGGGACCCAGTACTTC. Amino acids: CSARDPPSRGTQYF.

This clonotype was recorded at least ten times. V is TRBV5-1 and J is TRBJ2-5; D remains unclear. The V gene lost 0 bases and the J gene lost 5 bases, with 17 bases spanning the gap. The CDR3 loop spans 16 amino acids. The germline V gene has CDR1 SGHRS and CDR2 YFSETQ. Here the CDR3 reads CASSLASTANGETQYF. CDR3 DNA: TGCGCCAGCAGCTTGGCCAGTACGGCTAACGGCGAGACCCAGTACTTC.

This clonotype came up many times. This chain links TRBV20-1 with TRBJ1-5; TRBD1 is a possible D gene (5 bases). In germline, CDR1 is DFQATT, CDR2 SNEGSKA (reference sequence). The length of the CDR3 is 14 residues. The germline V and J ends were trimmed by 5 bases and 0 bases, with 11 bases remaining between them. As DNA, the CDR3 is TGCAGTGCTCAGGGATCGTATAGCAATCAGCCCCAGCATTTT. This codes for CSAQGSYSNQPQHF.

The sample holds many counts of this clonotype. The genes are TRBV12-3 or TRBV12-4 and TRBJ1-1; D unresolved. With 3 bases removed from V and 7 bases from J, the gap between germline ends came to 3 bases. This CDR3 comprises 10 residues. As DNA, the CDR3 is TGTGCCAGCAGTTTCCGTGAAGCTTTCTTT. Translated, it gives CASSFREAFF.

This clonotype has at least ten counts. The V and J genes are TRBV5-5 and TRBJ2-4, with D uncertain. Trimming removed 4 bases from V and 4 bases from J, with 12 bases in between. CDR3 length equals 14 residues. The germline V gene encodes CDR1 SGHKS and CDR2 YYEKEE (reference sequence). CDR3 loop: CASSHNVGKNIQYF. The CDR3 DNA sequence: TGTGCCAGCAGCCATAACGTTGGGAAAAACATTCAGTACTTC.

The V call is TRBV5-6, the J call TRBJ1-2, with 9 bases fitting TRBD1. This CDR3 has 14 amino acids. From germline, CDR1 is SGHDT and CDR2 YYEEEE. The J segment lost 7 bases and the V segment lost 4 bases, leaving 8 bases of the junction unmatched. CDR3 region: CASSTGQGGSGYTF. CDR3 nucleotide sequence: TGTGCCAGCAGCACGGGACAGGGAGGCTCTGGCTACACCTTC.

This chain joins TRBV5-1 and TRBJ2-7; D tentatively reads TRBD1 or TRBD2 (5 bases each). Trimming took off 4 bases at V and 0 bases at J, with 14 bases between the two ends. Germline values: CDR1 SGHRS, CDR2 YFSETQ. The CDR3 contains 15 residues. The CDR3 DNA is TGCGCCAGCAGCCCCCGGGACCCGAGCTCCTACGAGCAGTACTTC. This sequence encodes CASSPRDPSSYEQYF. Filled out from reference TRBV5-1 and TRBJ2-7, the complete variable domain reads KAGVTQTPRYLIKTRGQQVTLSCSPISGHRSVSWYQQTPGQGLQFLFEYFSETQRNKGNFPGRFSGRQFSNSRSEMNVSTLELGDSALYLCASSPRDPSSYEQYFGPGTRLTVT.

The gene calls are TRBV5-1 and TRBJ1-6; 8 bases agree with TRBD1. The germline V gene encodes CDR1 SGHRS and CDR2 YFSETQ. Trimming cost V 3 bases and J 8 bases; bases outside gene matches: 7. The CDR3 runs to 15 residues. The CDR3 sequence: CASSSRTGSDSPLHF. The CDR3, as DNA: TGCGCCAGCAGCTCTCGGACAGGGTCGGATTCACCCCTCCACTTT.

This clonotype has at least ten counts. The chain combines TRBV5-1 with TRBJ1-4, with TRBD1 matching 10 bases. The germline CDR1 and CDR2 sequences are SGHRS and YFSETQ. This CDR3 comprises 16 residues. V shed 0 bases and J 7 bases; nucleotides not matched to a gene: 6. The chain's CDR3 is CASSLGQGARVEKLFF. In DNA form, the CDR3 reads TGCGCCAGCAGCTTGGGACAGGGGGCGCGGGTTGAAAAACTGTTTTTT.

This clonotype was seen more than once but under ten times. The chain recombines TRBV7-9 with TRBJ1-3; 10 bases align to TRBD1. V was clipped by 5 bases and J by 7 bases; unmatched bases: 8. CDR1 is SEHNR and CDR2 is FQNEAQ in the germline V gene (reference sequence). There are 15 residues in the CDR3. The CDR3 loop reads CASSTPGQGQNTIYF. The CDR3 DNA reads TGTGCCAGCAGCACACCGGGACAGGGGCAGAACACCATATATTTT.

This clonotype was recorded many times. V and J are TRBV5-1 and TRBJ2-3; TRBD2 is a possible D gene (7 bases). The germline CDR1 and CDR2 sequences are SGHRS and YFSETQ. V lost 3 bases to trimming and J lost 3 bases, with 20 bases between them. The CDR3 spans 17 residues. The CDR3 DNA reads TGCGCCAGCAGCTCCGAAGTAGGGGGGGCGGTGACAGATACGCAGTATTTT. Protein: CASSSEVGGAVTDTQYF.

This clonotype was seen many times. This chain uses TRBV11-2 with TRBJ2-1; D remains unclear. The germline V and J ends were trimmed by 0 bases and 10 bases, with 7 bases remaining between them. This CDR3 has 12 residues. The germline V gene encodes CDR1 SGHAT and CDR2 FQNNGV. The DNA of the CDR3 is TGTGCCAGCAGCTTAGAAGTCAGGGAGCAGTTCTTC. It encodes CASSLEVREQFF. Together with reference TRBV11-2 and TRBJ2-1, the CDR3 gives the full variable domain: EAGVAQSPRYKIIEKRQSVAFWCNPISGHATLYWYQQILGQGPKLLIQFQNNGVVDDSQLPKDRFSAERLKGVDSTLKIQPAKLEDSAVYLCASSLEVREQFFGPGTRLTVL.

This clonotype was seen ten or more times. The chain carries TRBV20-1 and TRBJ2-1; 7 bases map to TRBD2. J was trimmed by 7 bases and V by 3 bases; bases with no gene match: 6. Germline-derived CDR1 and CDR2 are DFQATT and SNEGSKA (reference sequence). This CDR3 region has 13 residues. CDR3 nucleotides: TGCAGTGCTAGCAGACTCGGGGGGAATGAGCAGTTCTTC. Amino acid sequence: CSASRLGGNEQFF.

This clonotype was counted many times. This chain uses TRBV27 with TRBJ2-7; maybe TRBD2 (6 bases). The V gene's germline CDR1 is MNHEY and CDR2 SMNVEV (reference sequence). There are 15 residues in the CDR3. The V gene lost 3 bases and the J gene lost 4 bases, with 16 bases spanning the gap. In nucleotides, the CDR3 is TGTGCCAGCAGTTTTATGCGGGGCCGCGGGTACGAGCAGTACTTC. This gives the protein CASSFMRGRGYEQYF.

The table lists this clonotype with many counts. For the CDR3, the DNA is TGTGCCAGCACTACAAGACTCCCCGCCTACGAGCAGTACTTC. Amino acids: CASTTRLPAYEQYF. The chain has TRBV12-3 or TRBV12-4 and TRBJ2-7, with no clear D. V was shortened by 7 bases and J by 2 bases, with 15 bases between the two germline ends. This CDR3 is 14 amino acids long.

The table lists this clonotype with a few counts. Being one base from a much bigger clone, this may be a read error. The CDR3 sequence: CASSPGLAGSGEMFF. The CDR3 coding sequence is TGTGCCAGCAGCCCCGGACTAGCGGGGAGCGGGGAGATGTTTTTT. The chain employs TRBV5-5 and TRBJ2-2; 12 bases align to TRBD2. Germline CDR1 is SGHKS and CDR2 is YYEKEE (reference sequence). CDR3 length: 15 amino acids.

This clonotype was seen many times. V usage is TRBV20-1 and J usage is TRBJ2-7, with TRBD1 matching 7 bases. Per germline, CDR1 DFQATT and CDR2 SNEGSKA (reference sequence). CDR3 length: 12 amino acids. Trimming took 4 bases from V and 5 from J; bases not matched to a gene: 5. In DNA form, the CDR3 reads TGCAGTGCTAACAGGGGTTCAAACGAGCAGTACTTC. This codes for CSANRGSNEQYF.

This clonotype was found many times. The genes are TRBV30 and TRBJ1-4; D remains ambiguous. Germline V gives CDR1 GTSNPN, CDR2 SVGIG (reference sequence). V was clipped by 3 bases and J by 6 bases, with 14 bases between them. This CDR3 is built from 14 residues. CDR3 nucleotides: TGTGCCTGGAGCCCAGTTGTCCGGCATGAAAAACTGTTTTTT. Translation gives CAWSPVVRHEKLFF. Based on the CDR3 plus reference TRBV30 and TRBJ1-4, the full variable domain is SQTIHQWPATLVQPVGSPLSLECTVEGTSNPNLYWYRQAAGRGLQLLFYSVGIGQISSEVPQNLSASRPQDRQFILSSKKLLLSDSGFYLCAWSPVVRHEKLFFGSGTQLSVL.